This is a list of T cell receptor beta chains from one sample in a study of CD8 T cells in ankylosing spondylitis. TCRdb re-derived calls from the 5' RACE reads in MiXCR, one entry per CDR3 protein. The sample shows 150,000 to 200,000 distinct CDR3 sequences, around a sixth of them seen only once. Sequences were obtained from blood, either unsorted or a sorted T cell fraction (not recorded which). The receptors derive from a male donor under 30 with ankylosing spondylitis or in good health (not recorded which). The CDR3 runs from the conserved cysteine through the conserved F or W. D genes are given only for firm matches. Size values are once, few and many counts, or a class for expanded clones, and some rows have none.

clone_size	v_call	j_call	d_call	cdr3_nt	cdr3_aa
once	TRBV20-1	TRBJ2-5	.	TGCAGCGCAGGGACGGATCCGGGTCAAGAGACCCAGTACTTC	CSAGTDPGQETQYF
many	TRBV5-1	TRBJ2-2	TRBD2	TGCGCCAGCAGCCAAACTAGCGGGATGAACACCGGGGAGCTGTTTTTT	CASSQTSGMNTGELFF
many	TRBV3-1	TRBJ2-7	.	TGTGCCAGCAGCCGCGCCTCCTACGAGCAGTACTTC	CASSRASYEQYF
.	TRBV18	TRBJ2-3	.	TGTGCCAGCTCACCCTCTGGGTTTGATGGCACAGATACGCAGTATTTT	CASSPSGFDGTDTQYF
.	TRBV6-2/TRBV6-3	TRBJ1-5	.	TGTGCCAGCAGTTACTATCGGCAGGGAGGCAATCAGCCCCAGCATTTT	CASSYYRQGGNQPQHF
many	TRBV20-1	TRBJ1-2	.	TGCAGTGCTAGCCCCACTTACCGATATGGCTACACCTTC	CSASPTYRYGYTF
.	TRBV25-1	TRBJ2-5	.	TGTGCCAACAAGGGGCAGCACGGGGAGACCCAGTACTTC	CANKGQHGETQYF
.	TRBV29-1	TRBJ1-1	.	TGCAGCGTTGCGGAAGGGAACACTGAAGCTTTCTTT	CSVAEGNTEAFF
many	TRBV7-2	TRBJ2-5	.	TGTGCCAGCAGCTTAGGAGTTAGCGGAGCAATCGAGACCCAGTACTTC	CASSLGVSGAIETQYF
.	TRBV18	TRBJ2-1	.	TGTGCCAGCTCACCCGGCCTACCTGCTTCCTACAATGAGCAGTTCTTC	CASSPGLPASYNEQFF
many	TRBV6-1	TRBJ1-2	TRBD1	TGTGCCAGCAGGGATGGGACAGGAGGAAGGGGCTACACCTTC	CASRDGTGGRGYTF
.	TRBV20-1	TRBJ2-1	TRBD2	TGCAGTGCTAGTTCTAGCGGGAGATGGAATGAGCAGTTCTTC	CSASSSGRWNEQFF
once	TRBV29-1	TRBJ2-1	TRBD2	TGCAGCGTCAGCGATCTAGCGGGAGGAGAGCAGTTCTTC	CSVSDLAGGEQFF
many	TRBV6-1	TRBJ1-4	TRBD1	TGTGCCAGCAGTGACTGGGACAGTTTTAATGAAAAACTGTTTTTT	CASSDWDSFNEKLFF